The 2 T cell receptor beta chains presented below share a single source sample, sequenced in a study of cytomegalovirus exposure and HLA in healthy donors. PCR involved 60 Vbeta and 13 Jbeta primers. TCRdb's table, derived via immunoSEQ multiplex PCR, lists solely in-frame clones and lacks some. The data show around 100,000 clones, 55% to 75% seen once. The specimen was PBMCs. These receptors all come from a man under 40 in good health and CMV-seropositive.

This chain joins TRBV29-1 and TRBJ2-5, with 7 bases matching TRBD1. Germline-derived CDR1 and CDR2 are SQVTM and ANQGSEA. Germline trimming cut 0 bases from V and 1 base from J; bases unmatched to any gene: 11. The CDR3 spans 17 residues. CDR3: CSVEDIEGYRGQETQYF. In DNA, the CDR3 is TGCAGCGTTGAAGATATTGAGGGGTACAGGGGCCAAGAGACCCAGTACTTC. Based on the CDR3 plus reference TRBV29-1 and TRBJ2-5, the full variable domain is SAVISQKPSRDICQRGTSLTIQCQVDSQVTMMFWYRQQPGQSLTLIATANQGSEATYESGFVIDKFPISRPNLTFSTLTVSNMSPEDSSIYLCSVEDIEGYRGQETQYFGPGTRLLVL.

The V call is TRBV21-1, the J call TRBJ2-3; the tabulated D call, TRBD1, remains unverified against the DNA. TRBV21-1 is tagged as a pseudogene. The CDR3 spans 15 residues. This chain's CDR3 is CASRVQGAGTDTQYF. CDR3 coding DNA: TGTGCCAGCAGGGTACAGGGGGCGGGCACAGATACGCAGTATTTT.